This entry lists 22 T cell receptor beta chains sequenced from one sample in a study of cytomegalovirus exposure and HLA in healthy donors. The PCR made use of 60 Vbeta and 13 Jbeta primers. Generated by immunoSEQ multiplex PCR, the TCRdb table keeps only in-frame clones and is missing some. The data show roughly 66,000 clones, roughly 66% seen once. The sequencing input was PBMCs. These receptor sequences come from a woman in her 50s in good health and CMV-seronegative.

The chain uses TRBV11-1 and TRBJ2-1; TRBD1 matches at 8 bases. CDR1 is SGHAT, CDR2 FQDESV, per germline (reference sequence). V lost 5 bases and J lost 0; bases outside the gene matches: 6. This CDR3 spans 16 amino acids. CDR3 DNA sequence: TGTGCCAGCAGCGAGAGACAGGGGAGCTCCTACAATGAGCAGTTCTTC. Translation gives CASSERQGSSYNEQFF.

The V call is TRBV11-2, the J call TRBJ2-1; tentatively, D is TRBD1 (6 bases). This CDR3 is 15 amino acids long. V lost 1 base and J 4 bases, leaving 11 bases between the germline ends. Germline values: CDR1 SGHAT, CDR2 FQNNGV. The CDR3 protein is CASSLVQGLYNEQFF. In DNA, the CDR3 is TGTGCCAGCAGCTTAGTGCAGGGGCTATACAATGAGCAGTTCTTC.

The chain has TRBV10-2 and TRBJ2-7, with D perhaps TRBD1 (7 bases). Germline CDR1 is WSHSY and CDR2 is SAAADI. The germline V and J ends were trimmed by 0 bases and 3 bases, with 12 bases remaining between them. The length of the CDR3 is 15 residues. Here the CDR3 reads CASSESRGDNYEQYF. In DNA, the CDR3 is TGCGCCAGCAGTGAGTCCAGGGGGGACAACTACGAGCAGTACTTC.

V and J are TRBV30 and TRBJ1-5; 8 nucleotides match TRBD1. The V gene end was trimmed by 8 bases and the J gene end by 4 bases; junction bases not matched to a gene: 7. The CDR3 totals 13 residues. The germline gives CDR1 GTSNPN, CDR2 SVGIG (reference sequence). The CDR3 region has the DNA TGTGCCGCCGACAGGGGTGGAAATCAGCCCCAGCATTTT. Translated, it gives CAADRGGNQPQHF.

This chain links TRBV19 with TRBJ1-4; no reliable D call. V was pared by 6 bases and J by 4 bases, with 9 bases between. Germline V gene lookup returns CDR1 LNHDA and CDR2 SQIVND (reference sequence). The CDR3 sequence is 13 residues long. CDR3: CASRGSGNEKLFF. In DNA form, the CDR3 reads TGTGCCAGTAGAGGGAGTGGTAATGAAAAACTGTTTTTT.

The rearrangement joins TRBV5-4 to TRBJ2-7; 9 nucleotides match TRBD1. Per the germline V gene, CDR1 is SGHNT and CDR2 is YYREEE (reference sequence). The CDR3 consists of 12 residues. The V and J ends lost 5 bases and 7 bases, in that order; junction bases with no gene match: 4. The CDR3 region is CASSHRGREQYF. The CDR3, as DNA: TGTGCCAGCAGTCACAGGGGGCGGGAGCAGTACTTC.

The chain joins TRBV28 to TRBJ2-7; 14 bases map to TRBD2. This CDR3 region has 17 residues. Losses at the gene ends were 5 bases for V and 3 bases for J; bases not matched to a gene: 9. CDR1 is MDHEN and CDR2 is SYDVKM in the germline V gene. CDR3 sequence (DNA): TGTGCCAGCAGTCCCGACGTTGGGACTAGCGGGAGCTACGAGCAGTACTTC. This translates into CASSPDVGTSGSYEQYF.

A remark on this clone: The same CDR3 arises from other DNA sequences in this sample as well. This chain connects TRBV5-1 to TRBJ1-5, with 9 bases lining up with TRBD1. V dropped 4 bases and J dropped 4; count of bases not matched to a gene: 6. Germline V lookup: CDR1 SGHRS, CDR2 YFSETQ. The CDR3 has 15 amino acids. In DNA, the CDR3 is TGCGCCAGCAGCCCCCTTGGACAGGGGAATCAGCCCCAGCATTTT. As protein: CASSPLGQGNQPQHF.

The J gene is TRBJ2-1, the V gene TRBV4-2; D gene uncertain. Deletions cut 4 bases from V and 3 bases from J, with 19 bases between. Germline lookup yields CDR1 LGHNA and CDR2 YNFKEQ. There are 17 residues in the CDR3. The CDR3 sequence is CASSPRLLVGNYNEQFF. In nucleotides, the CDR3 is TGTGCCAGCAGCCCCCGCCTTCTAGTTGGAAACTACAATGAGCAGTTCTTC.

The CDR3 reads CATLSRVLRTESSYEQYF. The CDR3 region has the DNA TGTGCCACCCTATCCCGCGTCCTCCGGACAGAAAGCTCCTACGAGCAGTACTTC. J is TRBJ2-7 and V is TRBV28, with a possible D match to TRBD1 (6 bases). The CDR3 extends over 18 amino acids. CDR1 and CDR2 (germline): MDHEN, SYDVKM. V shed 10 bases and J shed 0 bases, with 28 bases lying between them.

The gene calls are TRBV11-3 and TRBJ1-4, with 7 bases that match TRBD1. Germline CDR1 and CDR2: SGHNT and YENEEA. This CDR3 is built from 19 residues. J was trimmed by 8 bases and V by 1 base; bases with no gene match: 19. The chain's CDR3 is CASSLGRSSGAGGTEKLFF. CDR3 in DNA: TGTGCCAGCAGCTTAGGAAGATCGAGTGGTGCAGGGGGAACAGAAAAACTGTTTTTT.

V usage is TRBV18 and J usage is TRBJ2-2; 9 positions match TRBD2. Germline values: CDR1 KGHSH, CDR2 LQKENI. After removal of 10 bases from V and 6 bases from J, the junction contained 12 bases not matched to a gene. The CDR3 runs 15 residues. Written as DNA, the CDR3 is TGTGCCACCCAAACGTTAGCGGGAGTAGCCGGGGAGCTGTTTTTT. Translated: CATQTLAGVAGELFF.

The chain joins TRBV5-4 to TRBJ2-1; 9 nucleotides line up with TRBD1. The germline V gene has CDR1 SGHNT and CDR2 YYREEE (reference sequence). The V and J ends lost 3 bases and 0 bases, in that order; junction bases with no gene match: 4. This CDR3 has 16 residues. The CDR3 nucleotides are TGTGCCAGCAGCTGGGGACAGGGACTCTCCTACAATGAGCAGTTCTTC. This codes for CASSWGQGLSYNEQFF.

V usage is TRBV18 and J usage is TRBJ1-1; D not resolved. Per germline, CDR1 KGHSH and CDR2 LQKENI. V was pared by 3 bases and J by 5 bases, with 13 bases between. The CDR3 is 14 residues long. CDR3 DNA sequence: TGTGCCAGCTCACCCCAAGAGTTCGGGACTGAAGCTTTCTTT. The encoded protein is CASSPQEFGTEAFF.

The chain employs TRBV2 and TRBJ2-3; 7 bases fit TRBD2. This CDR3 spans 14 amino acids. CDR1 is SNHLY, CDR2 FYNNEI, per germline. The V and J ends lost 8 bases and 4 bases, in that order; junction bases with no gene match: 9. The CDR3 DNA follows: TGTGCCAGCGCGCGGGAGAGGGAAGCAGATACGCAGTATTTT. Translated: CASAREREADTQYF.

J is TRBJ2-5 and V is TRBV7-3; 15 nucleotides match TRBD2. Germline CDR1 SGHTA, CDR2 FQGTGA. There are 16 residues in the CDR3. V shed 5 bases and J 5 bases; nucleotides not matched to a gene: 6. The CDR3 reads CASSRTSGRAWETQYF. CDR3 coding DNA: TGTGCCAGCAGCCGGACTAGCGGGAGGGCCTGGGAGACCCAGTACTTC.

The chain carries TRBV9 and TRBJ1-1; D unclear. The CDR3 spans 14 residues. Germline CDR1 reads SGDLS; CDR2 reads YYNGEE. With 6 bases removed from V and 3 bases from J, the gap between germline ends came to 15 bases. The CDR3 here is CASTTDGRDTEAFF. For the CDR3, the DNA is TGTGCCAGCACCACCGACGGGAGGGACACTGAAGCTTTCTTT. Complete variable domain (other parts from reference TRBV9 and TRBJ1-1): DSGVTQTPKHLITATGQRVTLRCSPRSGDLSVYWYQQSLDQGLQFLIQYYNGEERAKGNILERFSAQQFPDLHSELNLSSLELGDSALYFCASTTDGRDTEAFFGQGTRLTVV.

This clone was observed a handful of times. J is TRBJ2-7 and V is TRBV27, with 10 positions matching TRBD1. J was trimmed by 2 bases and V by 5 bases; bases with no gene match: 12. Germline CDR1 and CDR2: MNHEY and SMNVEV (reference sequence). The CDR3 covers 17 residues. For the CDR3, the DNA is TGTGCCAGCAGTCACTACCCGGGACAGGGGCAAACCTACGAGCAGTACTTC. Its protein product is CASSHYPGQGQTYEQYF.

The chain uses TRBV28 and TRBJ2-4; possibly TRBD2 for D (7 bases). From germline, CDR1 is MDHEN and CDR2 SYDVKM. V lost 7 bases and J 6 bases, leaving 19 bases between the germline ends. CDR3 length: 15 residues. In DNA form, the CDR3 reads TGTGCCAGCACCCTCGGGGGCTCGGGGGGAAACATTCAGTACTTC. It specifies CASTLGGSGGNIQYF.

This chain joins TRBV18 and TRBJ2-1, with TRBD2 matching 8 bases. V gave up 1 base and J gave up 5 bases; unmatched junction bases: 7. The CDR3 is made up of 16 amino acids. CDR1 and CDR2 (germline): KGHSH, LQKENI. The CDR3 spells CASSPLPGGGNNEQFF. CDR3 nucleotides: TGTGCCAGCTCACCACTCCCGGGAGGGGGGAACAATGAGCAGTTCTTC.

The CDR3 is CASSTAGAYNEQFF. DNA of the CDR3: TGTGCCAGCAGTACCGCGGGAGCATACAATGAGCAGTTCTTC. The gene calls are TRBV7-3 and TRBJ2-1; TRBD2 aligns across 7 bases. Germline CDR1 is SGHTA and CDR2 is FQGTGA. The V and J ends lost 6 bases and 4 bases, in that order; junction bases with no gene match: 6. This CDR3 spans 14 amino acids. Filled out from reference TRBV7-3 and TRBJ2-1, the complete variable domain reads GAGVSQTPSNKVTEKGKYVELRCDPISGHTALYWYRQSLGQGPEFLIYFQGTGAADDSGLPNDRFFAVRPEGSVSTLKIQRTERGDSAVYLCASSTAGAYNEQFFGPGTRLTVL.

This clone showed up just a few times. As DNA, the CDR3 is TGTGCCAGTAGTTCCAAGACAGGTGGTTCGCAGTACTTC. Translation: CASSSKTGGSQYF. V usage is TRBV19 and J usage is TRBJ2-7; possibly TRBD1 for D (6 bases). This CDR3 contains 13 residues. Germline loops: CDR1 LNHDA, CDR2 SQIVND (reference sequence). The V and J ends lost 5 bases and 9 bases respectively, with 17 bases between them.